Each of the 27 T cell receptor beta chains below was sequenced from the same sample in a study of T cell clones after liver transplantation. Some clones are missing from TCRdb's copy, which holds only in-frame ones; the method was immunoSEQ multiplex PCR. The sample records about 68,000 clones, 80% to 95% being singletons. The sample consisted of CD4+ T cells from blood, taken about 27 months after liver transplant. Receptors were obtained from a human patient who received a liver transplant. Some T cells could come from the graft donor.

This sequence joins TRBV18 and TRBJ2-5; the D is unclear. This CDR3 has 13 residues. Trimming shortened V by 3 bases and J by 2 bases, and 7 bases separated the two germline ends. Germline-derived CDR1 and CDR2 are KGHSH and LQKENI. CDR3 nucleotides: TGTGCCAGCTCACCCAACCTTCAAGAGACCCAGTACTTC. The encoded protein is CASSPNLQETQYF.

The CDR3: CASSVQTGGSYEQYF. The DNA for the CDR3 is TGTGCCAGCAGTGTCCAGACAGGGGGGAGCTACGAGCAGTACTTC. The chain carries TRBV2 and TRBJ2-7, with 9 bases that match TRBD1. V shed 4 bases, J shed 3 bases, and the junction held 7 bases outside the gene matches. The CDR3 sequence is 15 residues long. CDR1 and CDR2 from the germline V gene are SNHLY and FYNNEI.

V usage is TRBV5-1 and J usage is TRBJ1-5; 7 positions agree with TRBD1. Germline lookup yields CDR1 SGHRS and CDR2 YFSETQ. CDR3 length: 14 amino acids. V gave up 3 bases and J gave up 4 bases; unmatched junction bases: 4. CDR3 protein: CASSSGQSNQPQHF. The CDR3 DNA reads TGCGCCAGCAGCTCGGGACAGTCAAATCAGCCCCAGCATTTT.

This CDR3 is CASSIVHSTGGNQPQHF. The CDR3 nucleotides read TGTGCCAGTAGTATCGTGCATTCGACAGGGGGCAATCAGCCCCAGCATTTT. This sequence joins TRBV19 and TRBJ1-5; 8 bases align to TRBD1. V gave up 3 bases and J gave up 2 bases; unmatched junction bases: 9. CDR1 is LNHDA, CDR2 SQIVND, per germline (reference sequence). This CDR3 contains 17 residues.

The rearrangement uses TRBV11-2 and TRBJ2-7, with D perhaps matching TRBD1 (5 bases). The CDR3 consists of 14 residues. Trimming removed 4 bases from V and 3 bases from J, with 13 bases in between. Germline CDR1 reads SGHAT; CDR2 reads FQNNGV. The CDR3 reads CASSSPQGGYEQYF. The CDR3 DNA reads as TGTGCCAGCAGCTCCCCGCAGGGCGGCTACGAGCAGTACTTC.

This clone has more than one count but fewer than ten. The chain employs TRBV9 and TRBJ2-5; 10 nucleotides agree with TRBD2. With V trimmed by 6 bases and J by 4 bases, 3 bases remained unmatched. CDR1 is SGDLS and CDR2 is YYNGEE in the germline V gene. The CDR3 extends over 13 amino acids. The CDR3 spells CASNEREGETQYF. DNA for the CDR3: TGTGCCAGCAACGAGCGGGAGGGAGAGACCCAGTACTTC.

V usage is TRBV6-1 and J usage is TRBJ2-3, with D possibly being TRBD1 or TRBD2 (5 bases each). Germline lookup yields CDR1 MNHNS and CDR2 SASEGT. The CDR3 sequence is 15 residues long. The ends were cut back, 4 bases at V and 2 bases at J, with 13 bases in the middle. The CDR3 sequence is CASSGGPEYTDTQYF. The CDR3 DNA sequence: TGTGCCAGCAGTGGGGGACCGGAGTACACAGATACGCAGTATTTT.

The chain has TRBV20-1 and TRBJ2-4, with D unclear. The CDR3 runs 10 residues. Germline V gene sequence: CDR1 DFQATT, CDR2 SNEGSKA (reference sequence). V gave up 3 bases and J gave up 12 bases, with 9 bases separating them. The CDR3 spells CSARANGQYF. CDR3 coding DNA: TGCAGTGCTAGGGCGAACGGTCAGTACTTC.

CDR3 region: CASSAGGSNTEAFF. CDR3 nucleotides: TGTGCTAGTAGCGCCGGGGGGTCGAACACTGAAGCTTTCTTT. The rearrangement links TRBV12-5 to TRBJ1-1; D perhaps matches TRBD1 (5 bases). CDR3 length: 14 amino acids. With 8 bases removed from V and 1 base from J, the gap between germline ends came to 14 bases. From germline, CDR1 is LGHNT and CDR2 FRNRAP.

The table lists this clone with a few counts. The V gene is TRBV19, the J gene TRBJ1-5, with TRBD1 identical over 7 bases. The germline V gene has CDR1 LNHDA and CDR2 SQIVND (reference sequence). Trimming took 8 bases from V and 1 from J; bases not matched to a gene: 11. This CDR3 comprises 16 residues. CDR3 region: CASSILRGQSNQPQHF. The CDR3 DNA follows: TGTGCCAGTTCCATCCTAAGGGGGCAGAGCAATCAGCCCCAGCATTTT.

The chain is built from TRBV7-3 and TRBJ2-7, with 10 positions matching TRBD2. The CDR3 extends over 17 amino acids. J lost 3 bases, V lost 7 bases, and 15 bases had no gene match. Per germline, CDR1 SGHTA and CDR2 FQGTGA. CDR3 DNA sequence: TGTGCCAGCATGGGGTTAGCGGGAGGAGCCCCCGTCTACGAGCAGTACTTC. Its protein product is CASMGLAGGAPVYEQYF.

The chain links TRBV14 to TRBJ2-1, with D possibly matching TRBD2 (5 bases). This CDR3 is 13 amino acids long. The V gene lost 2 bases and the J gene lost 5 bases, with 7 bases spanning the gap. Germline V CDR1 and CDR2: SGHDN, FVKESK. CDR3 residues: CASSQRRDNEQFF. The DNA of the CDR3 is TGTGCCAGCAGCCAAAGGCGGGACAATGAGCAGTTCTTC.

This chain links TRBV6-1 with TRBJ1-1; TRBD1 matches 7 bases. Trimming removed 6 bases from V and 1 base from J; junction bases left unmatched: 5. Germline loops: CDR1 MNHNS, CDR2 SASEGT. There are 14 residues in the CDR3. CDR3 loop: CASSGQGGNTEAFF. The DNA for the CDR3 is TGTGCCAGCAGCGGGCAGGGGGGGAACACTGAAGCTTTCTTT.

V gene TRBV19 combines with J gene TRBJ2-7; no clear D gene. The CDR3 is made up of 14 amino acids. Trimming left V 3 bases short and J 0 bases short, with 9 bases between. Germline values: CDR1 LNHDA, CDR2 SQIVND (reference sequence). The CDR3 loop reads CASSISGISYEQYF. The CDR3 DNA sequence: TGTGCCAGTAGTATTAGTGGGATCTCCTACGAGCAGTACTTC. Based on the CDR3 plus reference TRBV19 and TRBJ2-7, the full variable domain is DGGITQSPKYLFRKEGQNVTLSCEQNLNHDAMYWYRQDPGQGLRLIYYSQIVNDFQKGDIAEGYSVSREKKESFPLTVTSAQKNPTAFYLCASSISGISYEQYFGPGTRLTVT.

This chain connects TRBV27 to TRBJ2-7; D remains ambiguous. This CDR3 comprises 14 residues. The ends were cut back, 5 bases at V and 2 bases at J, with 13 bases in the middle. Looked up from germline, CDR1 is MNHEY and CDR2 is SMNVEV (reference sequence). The CDR3 DNA reads as TGTGCCAGCAGTCCAAGCCTCGGCCCCTACGAGCAGTACTTC. Translating gives CASSPSLGPYEQYF.

The chain is built from TRBV19 and TRBJ2-1; tentatively, D is TRBD2 (5 bases). The CDR3 is 15 residues long. Germline-derived CDR1 and CDR2 are LNHDA and SQIVND (reference sequence). With 1 base removed from V and 6 bases from J, the gap between germline ends came to 13 bases. The CDR3 bases are TGTGCCAGTAGTATAGTAAACGGGATTCTCAATGAGCAGTTCTTC. Translation gives CASSIVNGILNEQFF.

The chain has TRBV5-1 and TRBJ1-2, with TRBD1 identical over 7 bases. CDR3 size: 13 residues. V lost 2 bases to trimming and J lost 4 bases; unmatched junction nucleotides: 2. Germline V lookup: CDR1 SGHRS, CDR2 YFSETQ. CDR3 sequence reads: CASSFGTAYGYTF. In nucleotides, the CDR3 is TGCGCCAGCAGCTTCGGGACAGCCTATGGCTACACCTTC.

The chain has TRBV28 and TRBJ1-1; possibly TRBD1 for D (5 bases). Germline values: CDR1 MDHEN, CDR2 SYDVKM. This CDR3 comprises 15 residues. Trimming stripped 5 bases from V and 0 bases from J, with 13 bases between. The CDR3 DNA reads as TGTGCCAGCAGTACCCCAGGGAGAATGAACACTGAAGCTTTCTTT. Translation: CASSTPGRMNTEAFF.

The CDR3 nucleotides read TGTGCCAACAGTGGGCCTAACTACAATGAGCAGTTCTTC. It encodes CANSGPNYNEQFF. The chain carries TRBV7-9 and TRBJ2-1; D is unclear. Trimming pared 10 bases from V and 3 bases from J, leaving 13 bases between. Germline loops: CDR1 SEHNR, CDR2 FQNEAQ (reference sequence). The CDR3 length is 13 residues. The whole variable domain, filled in from reference TRBV7-9 and TRBJ2-1, reads DTGVSQNPRHKITKRGQNVTFRCDPISEHNRLYWYRQTLGQGPEFLTYFQNEAQLEKSRLLSDRFSAERPKGSFSTLEIQRTEQGDSAMYLCANSGPNYNEQFFGPGTRLTVL.

The genes are TRBV5-1 and TRBJ2-7, with 10 bases fitting TRBD2. The CDR3 length is 14 residues. CDR1 is SGHRS and CDR2 is YFSETQ in the germline V gene. Unmatched junction bases numbered 6, after V lost 2 bases and J lost 7 bases. The CDR3 reads CASSLSGRVGEQYF. Here the CDR3 DNA reads TGCGCCAGCAGCTTAAGCGGGAGGGTTGGTGAGCAGTACTTC.

The rearrangement uses TRBV7-6 and TRBJ2-7, with TRBD2 matching 12 bases. Germline V lookup: CDR1 SGHVS, CDR2 FNYEAQ. This CDR3 region has 17 residues. Trimming removed 4 bases from V and 1 base from J; junction bases left unmatched: 8. Here the CDR3 reads CASSSYPSGRASYEQYF. DNA for the CDR3: TGTGCCAGCAGCTCCTATCCTAGCGGGAGGGCATCCTACGAGCAGTACTTC.

The chain recombines TRBV7-2 with TRBJ1-4, with D unclear. The V end lost 7 bases, the J end lost 0 bases, and 12 bases lay between the germline ends. Germline values: CDR1 SGHTA, CDR2 FQGNSA. The CDR3 extends over 15 amino acids. The CDR3 sequence: CASTQHPATNEKLFF. CDR3 nucleotides: TGTGCCAGCACTCAACACCCCGCAACTAATGAAAAACTGTTTTTT.

This clone came up once. The chain carries TRBV2 and TRBJ2-7; 12 positions match TRBD1. CDR3 size: 14 residues. V dropped 8 bases and J dropped 6; count of bases not matched to a gene: 8. Germline-derived CDR1 and CDR2 are SNHLY and FYNNEI. The CDR3 nucleotides read TGTGCCAGCTCCGGGACAGGGGGCTCCGGCGAGCAGTACTTC. It encodes CASSGTGGSGEQYF.

The chain has TRBV10-1 and TRBJ2-3; D remains unclear. The CDR3 contains 15 residues. The germline V gene encodes CDR1 WNHNN and CDR2 SYGVQD (reference sequence). V lost 0 bases and J 2 bases, leaving 9 bases between the germline ends. The CDR3 protein is CASSESSRFTDTQYF. The CDR3, as DNA: TGCGCCAGCAGTGAGTCGTCGCGGTTCACAGATACGCAGTATTTT.

The gene calls are TRBV11-3 and TRBJ1-1; no reliable D call. Germline V lookup: CDR1 SGHNT, CDR2 YENEEA. CDR3 length equals 14 residues. V was pared by 0 bases and J by 8 bases, with 13 bases between. The CDR3 DNA follows: TGTGCCAGCAGCTTAGATTTAATCGGCCAAGAAGCTTTCTTT. This codes for CASSLDLIGQEAFF.

The rearrangement links TRBV7-6 to TRBJ1-5; D is unclear. The CDR3 consists of 15 residues. Per the germline V gene, CDR1 is SGHVS and CDR2 is FNYEAQ. Deletions cut 1 base from V and 0 bases from J, with 7 bases between. The CDR3 nucleotides are TGTGCCAGCAGCTTAGACCCAAATAGCAATCAGCCCCAGCATTTT. It encodes CASSLDPNSNQPQHF. Using reference TRBV7-6 and TRBJ1-5 for the parts outside the CDR3, the full variable domain is GAGVSQSPRYKVTKRGQDVALRCDPISGHVSLYWYRQALGQGPEFLTYFNYEAQQDKSGLPNDRFSAERPEGSISTLTIQRTEQRDSAMYRCASSLDPNSNQPQHFGDGTRLSIL.

This chain connects TRBV2 to TRBJ1-5, with D maybe TRBD1 (5 bases). The length of the CDR3 is 14 residues. Trimming stripped 5 bases from V and 4 bases from J, with 12 bases between. Per germline, CDR1 SNHLY and CDR2 FYNNEI. The CDR3 protein is CASSTGLLNQPQHF. The CDR3 bases are TGTGCCAGCAGTACGGGACTTCTAAATCAGCCCCAGCATTTT.